This passage covers 19 T cell receptor beta chains from one sample sequenced in a study of a mutant IDH1 vaccine in newly diagnosed glioma. These receptors have no known antigen. Specified time point: week 47, end of study. One vaccine dose held 300 ug of mutant IDH1 20-mer peptide and came with topical imiquimod. Assay: immunoSEQ multiplex PCR; the TCRdb copy retains only in-frame clones and omits some. The sample yields under 40,000 clones, around nine tenths seen once. The source was PBMCs, collected from a glioma patient whose treatment included an IDH1 peptide vaccine. The origin of the receptors is a man between 40 and 49 years old with glioma.

This rearrangement joins TRBV27 to TRBJ1-5; tentatively, D is TRBD1 (6 bases). This CDR3 is 18 amino acids long. Looked up from germline, CDR1 is MNHEY and CDR2 is SMNVEV (reference sequence). Trimming shortened V by 5 bases and J by 0 bases, and 20 bases separated the two germline ends. The DNA of the CDR3 is TGTGCCAGCAGTCCTCTAAGGGGAGGGGGTTATAGCAATCAGCCCCAGCATTTT. Encoded protein: CASSPLRGGGYSNQPQHF.

The chain uses TRBV4-3 and TRBJ1-5, with D possibly matching TRBD1 (6 bases). Germline CDR1 reads LGHNA; CDR2 reads YSLEER. CDR3 length equals 14 residues. V lost 2 bases to trimming and J lost 7 bases, with 12 bases between them. DNA for the CDR3: TGCGCCAGCAGCCAAACGACAGGACGCCAGCCCCAGCATTTT. Protein sequence: CASSQTTGRQPQHF.

This clone was observed a handful of times. The V gene is TRBV7-9, the J gene TRBJ2-1, with 7 bases matching TRBD2. CDR1 and CDR2 (germline): SEHNR, FQNEAQ (reference sequence). Losses at the gene ends were 8 bases for V and 9 bases for J; bases not matched to a gene: 7. CDR3 length: 12 residues. The CDR3 bases are TGTGCCAGCGGCGAAGCGGGGATTGAGCAGTTCTTC. Protein sequence: CASGEAGIEQFF.

The rearrangement uses TRBV7-2 and TRBJ2-7, with 9 bases identical to TRBD2. V lost 6 bases and J lost 3; bases outside the gene matches: 3. From germline, CDR1 is SGHTA and CDR2 FQGNSA. The CDR3 totals 13 residues. CDR3: CASRYSGSYEQYF. CDR3 sequence (DNA): TGTGCCAGCAGATATAGCGGGAGCTACGAGCAGTACTTC.

This clone was seen only once. The rearrangement joins TRBV5-8 to TRBJ1-5, with 9 nucleotides matching TRBD1. The CDR3 is 15 amino acids. Germline trimming cut 2 bases from V and 4 bases from J; bases unmatched to any gene: 4. The germline gives CDR1 SGHTS, CDR2 YDEGEE. The CDR3 sequence: CASSFGQGMNQPQHF. CDR3 DNA sequence: TGTGCCAGCAGCTTTGGACAGGGGATGAATCAGCCCCAGCATTTT.

This clone was seen just once. The rearrangement uses TRBV2 and TRBJ2-7, with 8 bases identical to TRBD1. There are 14 residues in the CDR3. V lost 8 bases and J lost 0; bases outside the gene matches: 6. The germline gives CDR1 SNHLY, CDR2 FYNNEI. The CDR3 bases are TGTGCCAGCCAGGGACAGGCCAGCTCCTACGAGCAGTACGTC. Translated, it gives CASQGQASSYEQYV.

The V gene is TRBV9, the J gene TRBJ1-1; D call uncertain. V was cut by 0 bases and J by 1 base, with 4 bases left in between. CDR3 length: 13 amino acids. Germline CDR1 is SGDLS and CDR2 is YYNGEE. CDR3 nucleotide sequence: TGTGCCAGCAGCGTAGGCAGGAACACTGAAGCTTTCTTT. It encodes CASSVGRNTEAFF. The full variable domain, rest sourced from reference TRBV9 and TRBJ1-1, is DSGVTQTPKHLITATGQRVTLRCSPRSGDLSVYWYQQSLDQGLQFLIQYYNGEERAKGNILERFSAQQFPDLHSELNLSSLELGDSALYFCASSVGRNTEAFFGQGTRLTVV.

The chain carries TRBV2 and TRBJ1-2; D might be TRBD1 (5 bases). Trimming took 10 bases from V and 3 from J, leaving 18 bases between them. In germline, CDR1 is SNHLY, CDR2 FYNNEI. This CDR3 spans 14 amino acids. The CDR3 coding sequence is TGTGCCACCCACCTTGGAGGGGTGGACTATGGCTACACCTTC. Protein product: CATHLGGVDYGYTF.

The chain employs TRBV15 and TRBJ2-6, with D hard to call. Between the trimmed V and J ends, which lost 1 base and 0 bases, there was a span of 4 bases. CDR1 and CDR2 (germline): LNHNV, YYDKDF (reference sequence). The CDR3 runs 15 residues. In DNA, the CDR3 is TGTGCCACCAGCAGAGCAGCCTCTGGGGCCAACGTCCTGACTTTC. Residues: CATSRAASGANVLTF.

The J gene is TRBJ2-1, the V gene TRBV29-1; TRBD1 is a possible D gene (5 bases). CDR3 length: 14 residues. Per germline, CDR1 SQVTM and CDR2 ANQGSEA. V dropped 4 bases and J dropped 5 bases, with 15 bases sitting between them. CDR3: CSVGQSFWDNEQFF. CDR3 sequence (DNA): TGCAGCGTTGGACAGAGCTTCTGGGACAATGAGCAGTTCTTC.

The count of this clone is one. The chain recombines TRBV20-1 with TRBJ2-7; tentative D call: TRBD1 (5 bases). Germline-derived CDR1 and CDR2 are DFQATT and SNEGSKA (reference sequence). Deletions cut 7 bases from V and 7 bases from J, with 14 bases between. The CDR3 consists of 11 residues. The CDR3 nucleotides are TGCAGTGAGGGCAAGCCAGGGGAGCAGTACTTC. This codes for CSEGKPGEQYF.

The chain carries TRBV7-2 and TRBJ2-5; D unresolved. The J call is in doubt because the DNA end fits TRBJ2-7 better. Per the germline V gene, CDR1 is SGHTA and CDR2 is FQGNSA. There are 11 residues in the CDR3. DNA of the CDR3: TGTGCCAGCAGCTTCCTCTACGAGCAGTACTTC. This translates into CASSFLYEQYF.

This chain links TRBV5-5 with TRBJ1-1; tentatively, D is TRBD1 (5 bases). This CDR3 comprises 14 residues. V lost 0 bases and J lost 4, with 10 bases in between. Germline V gene data show CDR1 as SGHKS and CDR2 as YYEKEE (reference sequence). CDR3 coding DNA: TGTGCCAGCAGCTTGGGGGGCCAGGTCACTGAAGCTTTCTTT. Its protein is CASSLGGQVTEAFF.

J is TRBJ1-2 and V is TRBV5-8; 7 bases line up with TRBD1. J was trimmed by 5 bases and V by 4 bases; bases with no gene match: 14. Germline CDR1 is SGHTS and CDR2 is YDEGEE. This CDR3 is 16 amino acids long. In DNA, the CDR3 is TGTGCCAGCAGCCCCGACGGACAGGACCCATCGTATGGCTACACCTTC. Encoded protein: CASSPDGQDPSYGYTF.

The gene calls are TRBV2 and TRBJ2-5; 7 bases align to TRBD1. CDR3 length: 14 residues. V was clipped by 4 bases and J by 6 bases; unmatched bases: 8. Germline V gives CDR1 SNHLY, CDR2 FYNNEI. CDR3 sequence reads: CASSGRGKEQTQYF. Written as DNA, the CDR3 is TGTGCCAGCAGTGGCAGGGGGAAGGAGCAGACCCAGTACTTC.

The V and J genes are TRBV7-2 and TRBJ2-1; D call uncertain. V was shortened by 2 bases and J by 10 bases, with 18 bases between the two germline ends. Germline CDR1 is SGHTA and CDR2 is FQGNSA. The length of the CDR3 is 15 residues. In nucleotides, the CDR3 is TGTGCCAGCAGCTTACAACCCCCAGGTTTGGACGAGCAGTTCTTC. This encodes CASSLQPPGLDEQFF. The entire variable domain, with the rest obtained from reference TRBV7-2 and TRBJ2-1, is as follows: GAGVSQSPSNKVTEKGKDVELRCDPISGHTALYWYRQSLGQGLEFLIYFQGNSAPDKSGLPSDRFSAERTGGSVSTLTIQRTQQEDSAVYLCASSLQPPGLDEQFFGPGTRLTVL.

The CDR3 DNA reads as TGTGCCAGCAGTGAAGCGCTTAGACAGGGCTACACCTTC. Translated: CASSEALRQGYTF. The chain is built from TRBV2 and TRBJ1-2, with D maybe TRBD1 (5 bases). Trimming pared 0 bases from V and 8 bases from J, leaving 10 bases between. CDR1 and CDR2 from the germline V gene are SNHLY and FYNNEI. The length of the CDR3 is 13 residues.

The chain recombines TRBV10-3 with TRBJ2-2, with 7 bases matching TRBD1. CDR1 and CDR2 (germline): ENHRY, SYGVKD. This CDR3 contains 15 residues. The J segment lost 3 bases and the V segment lost 3 bases, leaving 4 bases of the junction unmatched. The CDR3 protein is CAISDGTAYTGELFF. Written as DNA, the CDR3 is TGTGCCATCAGTGACGGGACAGCTTACACCGGGGAGCTGTTTTTT.

The CDR3, as DNA: TGTGCCAGCAGTGCCCCCTCAGGGGCTACTAATGAAAAACTGTTTTTT. It translates to CASSAPSGATNEKLFF. The chain is built from TRBV28 and TRBJ1-4; TRBD1 might be the D (6 bases). The length of the CDR3 is 16 residues. The germline gives CDR1 MDHEN, CDR2 SYDVKM. V was pared by 5 bases and J by 2 bases, with 15 bases between. Drawing the rest from reference TRBV28 and TRBJ1-4, the complete variable domain is DVKVTQSSRYLVKRTGEKVFLECVQDMDHENMFWYRQDPGLGLRLIYFSYDVKMKEKGDIPEGYSVSREKKERFSLILESASTNQTSMYLCASSAPSGATNEKLFFGSGTQLSVL.